Shown below are 6 T cell receptor beta chains from a single sample sequenced in a study of blood T cell repertoires in COVID-19. The data were produced by immunoSEQ multiplex PCR, yet TCRdb's version contains in-frame clones alone and is incomplete. The data contain approximately 470,000 clones, about 90% of them singletons. Source material: PBMCs or T cells enriched from blood (not recorded which). All receptors derive from a woman aged 18-35 years who had recovered from COVID-19.

The chain links TRBV5-1 to TRBJ1-2; weak D call: TRBD1 (5 bases). Germline-derived CDR1 and CDR2 are SGHRS and YFSETQ. The length of the CDR3 is 13 residues. The V end was cut by 7 bases, the J end by 2 bases, with 12 bases between. The CDR3 sequence: CASQQDLNYGYTF. The CDR3 DNA sequence: TGCGCCAGCCAACAGGACCTCAACTATGGCTACACCTTC. Full variable domain (missing parts from reference TRBV5-1 and TRBJ1-2): KAGVTQTPRYLIKTRGQQVTLSCSPISGHRSVSWYQQTPGQGLQFLFEYFSETQRNKGNFPGRFSGRQFSNSRSEMNVSTLELGDSALYLCASQQDLNYGYTFGSGTRLTVV.

In its sample, this clone was seen once. The chain combines TRBV6-6 with TRBJ2-7; a possible D gene is TRBD2 (6 bases). The CDR3 extends over 16 amino acids. The V end was cut by 4 bases, the J end by 3 bases, with 19 bases between. Germline V gene sequence: CDR1 MNHNY, CDR2 SVGAGI (reference sequence). The CDR3 reads CASSSPGGLSVYEQYF. In DNA, the CDR3 is TGTGCCAGCAGTTCTCCTGGGGGGTTGTCGGTCTACGAGCAGTACTTC.

The chain uses TRBV7-8 and TRBJ1-2; D is ambiguous. The CDR3 consists of 13 residues. The V end was cut by 2 bases, the J end by 6 bases, with 10 bases between. Per germline, CDR1 SGHVS and CDR2 FQNEAQ. CDR3 sequence (DNA): TGTGCCAGCAGCTTATTTAGCTGGCATGGCTACACCTTC. Translating gives CASSLFSWHGYTF.

V and J are TRBV4-2 and TRBJ1-2; D possibly corresponds to TRBD1 (5 bases). CDR1 is LGHNA and CDR2 is YNFKEQ in the germline V gene. V lost 0 bases, J lost 0 bases, and 11 bases lay in between. The CDR3 length is 16 residues. CDR3 sequence (DNA): TGTGCCAGCAGCCAAGAAATGGCGGGACCTAACTATGGCTACACCTTC. It encodes CASSQEMAGPNYGYTF.

V is TRBV2 and J is TRBJ1-1, with D uncertain. Germline V lookup: CDR1 SNHLY, CDR2 FYNNEI. Trimming left V 0 bases short and J 10 bases short, with 12 bases between. The CDR3 length is 13 residues. The CDR3 nucleotides read TGTGCCAGCAGTGAAGCGCTTCAAGCGATAGCTTTCTTT. This translates into CASSEALQAIAFF.

This clone has a handful of counts. The chain has TRBV3-1 (or the pseudogene TRBV3-2) and TRBJ1-2; TRBD1 aligns across 7 bases. This CDR3 comprises 15 residues. Trimming took 1 base from V and 13 from J; bases not matched to a gene: 15. Germline V lookup: CDR1 LGHDT, CDR2 YNNKEL (reference sequence). The CDR3 DNA reads as TGTGCCAGCAGCCAAGGTCGGTCACAGGGGCCGTTTACCACCTTC. Translated, it gives CASSQGRSQGPFTTF.